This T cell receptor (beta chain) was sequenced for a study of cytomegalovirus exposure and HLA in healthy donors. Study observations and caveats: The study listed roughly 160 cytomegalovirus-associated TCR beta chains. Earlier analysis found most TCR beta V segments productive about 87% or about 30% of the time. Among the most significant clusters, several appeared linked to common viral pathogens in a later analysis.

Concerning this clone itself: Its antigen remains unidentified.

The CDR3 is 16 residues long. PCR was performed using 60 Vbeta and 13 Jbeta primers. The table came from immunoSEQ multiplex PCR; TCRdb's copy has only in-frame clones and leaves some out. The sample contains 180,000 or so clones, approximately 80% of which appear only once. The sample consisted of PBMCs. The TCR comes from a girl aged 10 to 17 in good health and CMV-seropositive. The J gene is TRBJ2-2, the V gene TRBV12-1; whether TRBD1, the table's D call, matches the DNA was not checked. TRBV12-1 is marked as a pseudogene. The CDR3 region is CASSHRQGRITGELFF. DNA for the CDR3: TGTGCCAGCAGCCACCGACAGGGGCGGATCACCGGGGAGCTGTTTTTT.